A single T cell receptor beta chain is shown here with its context. Its antigen remains unidentified. It has no much larger one-base neighbor in the sample; base qualities were not kept. Patients with autoimmune disease history or receiving systemic immunosuppression were excluded from the trial. Peripheral blood for TCR sequencing was collected from all dose cohorts at baseline, on cycle 4 day 1, and on cycle 7 day 1. Samples came from an open-label, multicenter, first-in-human phase I dose-escalation trial of ivuxolimab. The trial enrolled adults with locally advanced or metastatic head and neck squamous cell, hepatocellular, melanoma or renal cell carcinoma. Before TCR sequencing, CD4+ T cells and CD8+ T cells were sorted from peripheral blood as separate populations. Genomic DNA was extracted from sorted cells for sequencing of the TCRbeta CDR3 region. The immunoSEQ Assay was used for sequencing of TCRbeta CDR3 regions. The table comes from immuneACCESS by way of TCRdb, which keeps in-frame sequences with V and J called. Part of the clones is missing from these tables; in studies checked, under half for an unresolved V gene and the rest for unknown reasons. The sample table holds 45,000 to 70,000 clones, of which 75% to 85% were seen once. The top ten clones comprise roughly 3.3% of the sample.

The data were taken from a study of OX40 agonist ivuxolimab in advanced cancers. About the investigation overall: The costimulatory receptor OX40 (CD134) was targeted by ivuxolimab, a fully human IgG2 agonistic monoclonal antibody. Intravenous ivuxolimab was administered to patients every 2 weeks at six dose levels: 0.01, 0.1, 0.3, 1.5, 3 and 10 mg/kg. Among the approximately 50 dose-escalation patients, about 19 had hepatocellular carcinoma, about 15 melanoma, 9 renal cell carcinoma and 9 head and neck cancer. A male proportion of 70% to 90% and a mean age of around 60 years, ranging from about 23 to 79, were recorded for the dose-escalation cohort. Patients were allowed to have had prior anti-PD-1, anti-PD-L1 or anti-CTLA-4 therapy, and 40% to 45% of the dose-escalation patients had been treated with checkpoint inhibitors. Partial responses occurred in three dose-escalation patients: two with cutaneous melanoma and one with hepatocellular carcinoma. The purpose of peripheral TCRbeta sequencing was to test whether ivuxolimab changed TCR sequence diversity and led to clonal T-cell expansion. The monotherapy dose-escalation portion (N of about 49 patients) of the phase I ivuxolimab trial is reported in the paper. Broad study findings and their caveats: In partial responders in the 0.1-3.0 mg/kg groups, normalized peripheral clonal expansion was found to be among the lowest, especially among CD8+ T cells. Low levels of normalized T-cell clonal expansion were also shown by some nonresponding patients. The antigen specificity of the clonally expanded peripheral T cells was not determined. Clonal expansion of both CD4+ and CD8+ blood T cells was observed from baseline to week 6 at doses 0.1 to 3.0 mg/kg. On average, CD8+ T cells showed more expanded clones than CD4+ T cells after ivuxolimab.

For CDR1 and CDR2, the germline V gene (reference sequence) lists LNHNV and YYDKDF. Inclusive of the bounding cysteine and phenylalanine, the CDR3 is 13 residues long. The read is trimmed to its CDR3 DNA, 39 bases read in frame from base 1. The rearrangement joined TRBV15 to TRBJ2-5; the central 10 bases match TRBD1. Near its end, the DNA agrees better with TRBJ2-7, so the J call may be wrong. Sample: CD4+ or CD8+ T cells sorted from blood, taken in a trial of the OX40 agonist ivuxolimab. The clonotype comes from an adult with an advanced solid tumor such as melanoma, head and neck, liver or kidney cancer. CDR3 protein: CATSSDRGNEQYF. The bases are TGTGCCACCAGCTCGGACAGGGGGAACGAGCAGTACTTC.